This T cell receptor (beta chain) emerged from a study of T cell repertoires in cytomegalovirus infection. Study at large: Matching HLA type, along with CMV infection, was indicated by public TCR beta signatures.

Each CDR3 protein gets one entry after TCRdb re-called the reads with MiXCR. The repertoire holds 550,000 to 700,000 distinct CDR3 sequences, with 40% as singletons. This clonotype has ten or more counts. What it binds is unknown. The ends were cut back, 6 bases at V and 4 bases at J, with 13 bases in the middle. CDR1 and CDR2 (germline): MNHEY, SMNVEV (reference sequence). The CDR3 sequence is 14 residues long. Sample: cultured PBMCs, taken from culture after CMV antigen stimulation. The V and J genes are TRBV27 and TRBJ1-5; tentatively, D is TRBD1 (5 bases). The receptor was derived from a human donor in good health (CMV status not recorded). Some clones in this sample may be carry-over from other donors' samples. CDR3: CASSIRGGNQPQHF. DNA for the CDR3: TGTGCCAGCAGCATAAGGGGCGGGAATCAGCCCCAGCATTTT.